One T cell receptor beta chain is described in this entry. The sample holds other DNA sequences that translate to the same CDR3. In the source study's methods: Nucleated cell number was recorded as an estimate derived from reference gene primer amplification. Profiled with immunoSEQ multiplex PCR; TCRdb holds only in-frame clones, not every one. V and J calls and clone size come straight from that table; D and trimming were deduced from the DNA. The sample shows roughly 500,000 clones, over 75% of them seen only once. V lost 4 bases, J lost 0 bases, and 3 bases stayed unmatched. There are 15 residues in the CDR3. CDR1 is SGHTA and CDR2 is FQGNSA in the germline V gene. Across about 22 US areas, participants ranged in age from about 18 to 89 years. The entry originates in a study of blood T cell repertoires in COVID-19. For the study at large: From the United States, Italy and Spain came samples of acute and convalescent COVID-19. In each case, the material was cDNA or gDNA derived from T cells, B-cell-depleted T cells, or PBMCs.

The sequence derives from a woman between 35 and 50 years old who had recovered from COVID-19. The sequenced sample was PBMCs or T cells enriched from blood (not recorded which). V usage is TRBV7-2 and J usage is TRBJ2-7, with 10 bases identical to TRBD2. The CDR3 DNA follows: TGTGCCAGCAGCTCAGGACTAGCGGTCTCCTACGAGCAGTACTTC. Translation: CASSSGLAVSYEQYF.